This T cell receptor beta chain emerged from a study of siplizumab effects on memory and regulatory T cells. General observations from the study: Sequences that were alloreactive and traceable to unstimulated CD4+ memory cells were significantly reduced by siplizumab.

Assays examined 80,000 to 100,000 TCR templates per sample. The data were produced by immunoSEQ multiplex PCR, yet TCRdb's version contains in-frame clones alone and is incomplete. Of 55,000 to 65,000 clones in the sample, less than 98% are singletons; the top ten hold around 0.99%. A note on this clone: Its antigen is still unknown.

There are 12 residues in the CDR3. Germline V CDR1 and CDR2: MNHEY, SMNVEV (reference sequence). The V gene lost 4 bases and the J gene lost 14 bases, with 15 bases spanning the gap. V and J are TRBV27 and TRBJ2-1; tentatively, D is TRBD2 (6 bases). This clonotype originated in a human donor in good health. The sample was naive CD8+ T cells sorted from blood. CDR3 region: CASSSYGRDEFF. The CDR3 coding sequence is TGTGCCAGCAGTTCCTACGGGCGGGATGAGTTCTTC.